Many counts were recorded for the clone carrying this T cell receptor beta chain. Its target is not known. Researchers amplified the TCR beta CDR3 regions from RNA transcripts. The TCR CDR3 first-round RT-PCR relied on the HTBI primer set. TCRdb independently ran MiXCR on the multiplex PCR reads; one entry per CDR3 protein. The sample consists of hundreds of thousands of distinct CDR3 sequences, just under 45% of them appearing once. Diagnostic decisions used clinical symptoms, serum thyroxine and TRAb, thyroid ultrasound and orbital computed tomography. The data stem from a study of T cells in Graves' hyperthyroidism and ophthalmopathy. Study findings and constraints: Most thyroid-expanded clonotypes above 0.001 were also found in blood. The model anticipated ophthalmopathy a median about 6.5 months pre-onset.

The germline V gene has CDR1 SNHLY and CDR2 FYNNEI. CDR3 length: 13 amino acids. Trimming left V 1 base short and J 2 bases short, with 6 bases between. The chain has TRBV2 and TRBJ2-7; weak D call: TRBD1 (6 bases). This clonotype was sampled from an adult man with Graves' disease, either hyperthyroidism or ophthalmopathy (not recorded which). The sequencing input was peripheral blood or thyroid tissue (not recorded which). The DNA for the CDR3 is TGTGCCAGCAGTGAAGACAGGGCCTACGAGCAGTACTTC. Translated: CASSEDRAYEQYF.